These 31 T cell receptor beta chains originate from one sample sequenced in a study of cytomegalovirus exposure and HLA in healthy donors. Sequencing used immunoSEQ multiplex PCR; TCRdb keeps in-frame clones, though not all of them. Of fewer than 200,000 clones in the sample, 80% to 85% were seen once. Material: PBMCs. These receptors came from a woman aged 18-29 years in good health and CMV-seropositive.

The rearrangement uses TRBV2 and TRBJ2-5; 7 bases are shared with TRBD1. Germline V gives CDR1 SNHLY, CDR2 FYNNEI. J gave up 4 bases and V 6 bases, and 2 bases lay outside the gene matches. The CDR3 contains 12 residues. CDR3 loop: CASRRQGETQYF. The CDR3 nucleotides read TGTGCCAGCAGACGACAGGGAGAGACCCAGTACTTC.

The gene calls are TRBV27 and TRBJ2-7; D gene unclear. This CDR3 spans 13 amino acids. The V end lost 0 bases, the J end lost 4 bases, and 7 bases lay between the germline ends. Germline V CDR1 and CDR2: MNHEY, SMNVEV (reference sequence). The CDR3 nucleotides read TGTGCCAGCAGTTTATCGGCGGAATACGAGCAGTACTTC. Translating gives CASSLSAEYEQYF.

The chain combines TRBV29-1 with TRBJ1-3; tentatively, D is TRBD1 (5 bases). The germline gives CDR1 SQVTM, CDR2 ANQGSEA. The CDR3 consists of 14 residues. V was cut by 4 bases and J by 7 bases, with 17 bases left in between. DNA of the CDR3: TGCAGCGTTGGGATGGTGGCAGGGAGGAACACCATATATTTT. It yields the protein CSVGMVAGRNTIYF.

The chain joins TRBV2 to TRBJ1-1; TRBD1 aligns across 7 bases. The CDR3 is 11 amino acids. Germline CDR1 and CDR2: SNHLY and FYNNEI. The V and J ends lost 6 bases and 11 bases, in that order; junction bases with no gene match: 6. CDR3 DNA: TGTGCCAGCAGGGAGGGGGCGCGGGCTTTCTTT. Amino acid sequence: CASREGARAFF.

This clone was seen only a few times. The chain carries TRBV9 and TRBJ1-1; a possible D gene is TRBD1 (6 bases). Germline V CDR1 and CDR2: SGDLS, YYNGEE. The V end lost 4 bases, the J end lost 10 bases, and 20 bases lay between the germline ends. The CDR3 spans 14 residues. The CDR3 DNA sequence: TGTGCCAGCAGCCTCCCACAGGGCCGGGAGGGAGCTTTCTTT. This encodes CASSLPQGREGAFF.

The rearrangement uses TRBV6-5 and TRBJ1-5, with 9 bases matching TRBD1. Losses at the gene ends were 5 bases for V and 4 bases for J; bases not matched to a gene: 6. Germline V CDR1 and CDR2: MNHEY, SVGAGI. CDR3 size: 15 residues. The CDR3 coding sequence is TGTGCCAGCAGTGGGGGACAGGGAGGTAATCAGCCCCAGCATTTT. Its translation: CASSGGQGGNQPQHF.

The rearrangement uses TRBV19 and TRBJ2-7, with D maybe TRBD1 (6 bases). Germline V gives CDR1 LNHDA, CDR2 SQIVND (reference sequence). The V end was cut by 4 bases, the J end by 9 bases, with 16 bases between. The length of the CDR3 is 13 residues. The CDR3 region is CASSTKRQVGQYF. The DNA for the CDR3 is TGTGCCAGTAGTACAAAAAGACAGGTCGGGCAGTACTTC.

J is TRBJ1-4 and V is TRBV7-9; D perhaps matches TRBD1 (6 bases). The CDR3 extends over 16 amino acids. V lost 5 bases, J lost 2 bases, and 15 bases lay in between. Germline V gives CDR1 SEHNR, CDR2 FQNEAQ (reference sequence). The CDR3 loop reads CASSPNNRATNEKLFF. CDR3 coding DNA: TGTGCCAGCAGCCCAAATAACAGGGCGACTAATGAAAAACTGTTTTTT.

The chain uses TRBV9 and TRBJ2-2, with 10 positions matching TRBD2. Germline loops: CDR1 SGDLS, CDR2 YYNGEE. This CDR3 spans 16 amino acids. The trim removed 3 bases at V and 6 bases at J, leaving 8 bases unmatched. The DNA of the CDR3 is TGTGCCAGCAGCGCCCAGCGGGGGGGCCTGGCCGGGGAGCTGTTTTTT. Translating it yields CASSAQRGGLAGELFF.

The rearrangement links TRBV4-3 to TRBJ1-3, with 7 bases aligning to TRBD1. The germline gives CDR1 LGHNA, CDR2 YSLEER. The ends lost 4 bases at V and 8 bases at J; junction bases unmatched: 8. The length of the CDR3 is 14 residues. CDR3 protein: CASSPGRGQDTIYF. For the CDR3, the DNA is TGCGCCAGCAGCCCGGGTAGGGGGCAGGACACCATATATTTT.

The V gene is TRBV28, the J gene TRBJ2-7; 11 bases align to TRBD1. The V gene end was trimmed by 5 bases and the J gene end by 6 bases; junction bases not matched to a gene: 3. CDR1 is MDHEN, CDR2 SYDVKM, per germline. This CDR3 has 13 amino acids. The CDR3 DNA reads as TGTGCCAGCAGTCGGACAGGGGGCGGCGAGCAGTACTTC. Translating it yields CASSRTGGGEQYF.

The chain combines TRBV19 with TRBJ1-4; D might be TRBD1 (6 bases). V dropped 3 bases and J dropped 8 bases, with 16 bases sitting between them. CDR3 size: 15 residues. Germline-derived CDR1 and CDR2 are LNHDA and SQIVND (reference sequence). The CDR3 sequence: CASSMVHRAREKLFF. CDR3 in DNA: TGTGCCAGTAGTATGGTTCACAGGGCACGGGAAAAACTGTTTTTT.

This chain links TRBV10-3 with TRBJ1-1; 7 bases align to TRBD1. Trimming at V came to 8 bases and at J to 3 bases, leaving 9 bases not matched to a gene. The CDR3 contains 14 residues. Germline V CDR1 and CDR2: ENHRY, SYGVKD. CDR3 protein: CAIESTRGDTEAFF. CDR3 sequence (DNA): TGTGCCATCGAGTCCACCAGGGGGGACACTGAAGCTTTCTTT.

V and J are TRBV7-6 and TRBJ2-7, with D possibly matching TRBD2 (6 bases). The CDR3 contains 15 residues. V was trimmed by 1 base and J by 3 bases, leaving 13 bases between them. Germline-derived CDR1 and CDR2 are SGHVS and FNYEAQ. CDR3 DNA: TGTGCCAGCAGCTTAGTTCGGGACTGGAACTACGAGCAGTACTTC. Encoded protein: CASSLVRDWNYEQYF.

This chain links TRBV5-4 with TRBJ2-3; perhaps TRBD2 as D (5 bases). The V and J ends lost 0 bases and 4 bases respectively, with 6 bases between them. This CDR3 comprises 13 residues. CDR1 and CDR2 (germline): SGHNT, YYREEE (reference sequence). The CDR3 nucleotides read TGTGCCAGCAGCTTGGGGGGAGCAGATACGCAGTATTTT. Its translation: CASSLGGADTQYF. Looking up the rest from reference TRBV5-4 and TRBJ2-3 gives the full variable domain: ETGVTQSPTHLIKTRGQQVTLRCSSQSGHNTVSWYQQALGQGPQFIFQYYREEENGRGNFPPRFSGLQFPNYSSELNVNALELDDSALYLCASSLGGADTQYFGPGTRLTVL.

A few counts support this clone. The rearrangement links TRBV2 to TRBJ2-2, with 9 nucleotides matching TRBD1. The CDR3 loop spans 15 amino acids. The V and J ends lost 6 bases and 6 bases, in that order; junction bases with no gene match: 8. From germline, CDR1 is SNHLY and CDR2 FYNNEI. The CDR3 loop is CASRAGTGPSGELFF. CDR3 in DNA: TGTGCCAGCAGGGCCGGGACAGGGCCCTCCGGGGAGCTGTTTTTT.

This clone was observed a handful of times. Here the CDR3 DNA reads TGTGCCAGCAGTTTCCAGAGACTCACTGAAGCTTTCTTT. Its protein product is CASSFQRLTEAFF. The chain combines TRBV27 with TRBJ1-1; D remains unclear. Germline loops: CDR1 MNHEY, CDR2 SMNVEV (reference sequence). This CDR3 region has 13 residues. The germline V and J ends were trimmed by 3 bases and 4 bases, with 9 bases remaining between them.

The chain uses TRBV5-1 and TRBJ2-1; the match to TRBD1 covers 7 bases. CDR1 is SGHRS and CDR2 is YFSETQ in the germline V gene. With 1 base clipped from V and 4 bases from J, the junction kept 11 bases outside the gene matches. The CDR3 has 17 amino acids. In DNA form, the CDR3 reads TGCGCCAGCAGCTTGAGGTCTCGACAGGGTTATTACAATGAGCAGTTCTTC. Translating gives CASSLRSRQGYYNEQFF.

There are a few counts of this clone. This chain joins TRBV5-1 and TRBJ2-1; D is unresolved. The CDR3 has 18 residues. Germline assignment: CDR1 SGHRS and CDR2 YFSETQ. V was pared by 4 bases and J by 6 bases, with 26 bases between. This CDR3 is CASSAASVAVRDVNEQFF. The CDR3 region has the DNA TGCGCCAGCAGCGCAGCTAGTGTGGCAGTCCGTGACGTCAATGAGCAGTTCTTC.

The DNA for the CDR3 is TGTGCCAGCAGCTTCTTAAGCTCCAGCGGGGGGGCCCGGGAGACCCAGTACTTC. Translation: CASSFLSSSGGARETQYF. The chain is built from TRBV7-9 and TRBJ2-5; TRBD2 aligns across 10 bases. The V and J ends lost 3 bases and 5 bases, in that order; junction bases with no gene match: 15. The CDR3 is made up of 18 amino acids. The germline V gene has CDR1 SEHNR and CDR2 FQNEAQ (reference sequence).

The V call is TRBV7-6, the J call TRBJ2-1; 10 positions match TRBD2. This CDR3 has 15 amino acids. The V gene end was trimmed by 4 bases and the J gene end by 7 bases; junction bases not matched to a gene: 7. Germline CDR1 is SGHVS and CDR2 is FNYEAQ. This CDR3 reads CASSSSGLAVNEQFF. CDR3 DNA sequence: TGTGCCAGCAGCTCAAGCGGACTAGCGGTGAATGAGCAGTTCTTC.

The chain couples TRBV15 to TRBJ1-2; TRBD1 might be the D (6 bases). V was trimmed by 1 base and J by 6 bases, leaving 9 bases between them. The CDR3 totals 13 residues. CDR1 is LNHNV, CDR2 YYDKDF, per germline (reference sequence). DNA for the CDR3: TGTGCCACCAGCAGAGCAGGGGCGGATGGCTACACCTTC. Its translation is CATSRAGADGYTF.

The J gene is TRBJ1-3, the V gene TRBV6-5; 8 bases agree with TRBD1. Germline CDR1 and CDR2: MNHEY and SVGAGI. The CDR3 contains 15 residues. The V and J ends lost 6 bases and 4 bases, in that order; junction bases with no gene match: 8. For the CDR3, the DNA is TGTGCCAGCAGCACAGGGGGGTTCCGGGGAAACACCATATATTTT. Protein: CASSTGGFRGNTIYF.

CDR3 protein: CATSRDRENSPLHF. DNA of the CDR3: TGTGCCACCAGCAGGGACAGGGAAAATTCACCCCTCCACTTT. J is TRBJ1-6 and V is TRBV15; 8 bases fit TRBD1. Per germline, CDR1 LNHNV and CDR2 YYDKDF (reference sequence). There are 14 residues in the CDR3. With V trimmed by 3 bases and J by 7 bases, 2 bases remained unmatched.

This clone has more than one count but fewer than ten. The chain joins TRBV6-1 to TRBJ2-7, with D possibly TRBD1 on 5 matching bases. Germline CDR1 reads MNHNS; CDR2 reads SASEGT. The CDR3 covers 12 residues. The V end lost 8 bases, the J end lost 2 bases, and 10 bases lay between the germline ends. CDR3 nucleotides: TGTGCCAGCGGCTCGGACACCTACGAGCAGTACTTC. Protein: CASGSDTYEQYF.

This clone occurred once. Here the CDR3 reads CASSGGTSETQYF. CDR3 bases: TGTGCCAGCAGCGGAGGGACTTCCGAGACCCAGTACTTC. This chain links TRBV9 with TRBJ2-5, with D perhaps TRBD2 (6 bases). Germline CDR1 is SGDLS and CDR2 is YYNGEE. The CDR3 loop spans 13 amino acids. V shed 3 bases and J shed 5 bases, with 11 bases lying between them.

The J gene is TRBJ1-3, the V gene TRBV5-1; TRBD1 is a possible D gene (5 bases). Germline assignment: CDR1 SGHRS and CDR2 YFSETQ. Trimming left V 1 base short and J 2 bases short, with 22 bases between. The CDR3 contains 19 residues. DNA for the CDR3: TGCGCCAGCAGCTTGAGTGGGTTTGGGGCAGGGTTGACTGGAAACACCATATATTTT. Encoded protein: CASSLSGFGAGLTGNTIYF.

This clone was seen just once. This chain connects TRBV18 to TRBJ2-2, with 8 bases fitting TRBD2. The germline V gene encodes CDR1 KGHSH and CDR2 LQKENI. This CDR3 has 16 amino acids. Trimming took 1 base from V and 5 from J; bases not matched to a gene: 6. CDR3 nucleotide sequence: TGTGCCAGCTCACCACTAAGCGGGGGAGAGACCGGGGAGCTGTTTTTT. Translated: CASSPLSGGETGELFF.

The chain combines TRBV15 with TRBJ1-2; 9 bases fit TRBD1. This CDR3 has 13 amino acids. Trimming removed 3 bases from V and 7 bases from J; junction bases left unmatched: 3. Per the germline V gene, CDR1 is LNHNV and CDR2 is YYDKDF (reference sequence). The CDR3 DNA reads as TGTGCCACCAGCAGGGACAGGGGAGGTGGCTACACCTTC. Translating gives CATSRDRGGGYTF.

The chain combines TRBV9 with TRBJ2-7; 11 nucleotides align to TRBD2. The CDR3 covers 18 residues. Losses at the gene ends were 0 bases for V and 5 bases for J; bases not matched to a gene: 13. The germline V gene encodes CDR1 SGDLS and CDR2 YYNGEE. CDR3 amino acids: CASSVGVAGGAHSDEQYF. The CDR3 region has the DNA TGTGCCAGCAGCGTAGGCGTAGCGGGGGGGGCCCATTCCGACGAGCAGTACTTC. Full variable domain (rest looked up from reference TRBV9 and TRBJ2-7): DSGVTQTPKHLITATGQRVTLRCSPRSGDLSVYWYQQSLDQGLQFLIQYYNGEERAKGNILERFSAQQFPDLHSELNLSSLELGDSALYFCASSVGVAGGAHSDEQYFGPGTRLTVT.

The V gene is TRBV7-2, the J gene TRBJ1-1, with D perhaps TRBD1 (6 bases). The germline gives CDR1 SGHTA, CDR2 FQGNSA. The CDR3 loop spans 13 amino acids. Trimming removed 5 bases at V and 7 bases at J, with 14 bases between. CDR3 in amino acids: CASSPWTANEAFF. The CDR3 bases are TGTGCCAGCAGCCCTTGGACAGCGAATGAAGCTTTCTTT.